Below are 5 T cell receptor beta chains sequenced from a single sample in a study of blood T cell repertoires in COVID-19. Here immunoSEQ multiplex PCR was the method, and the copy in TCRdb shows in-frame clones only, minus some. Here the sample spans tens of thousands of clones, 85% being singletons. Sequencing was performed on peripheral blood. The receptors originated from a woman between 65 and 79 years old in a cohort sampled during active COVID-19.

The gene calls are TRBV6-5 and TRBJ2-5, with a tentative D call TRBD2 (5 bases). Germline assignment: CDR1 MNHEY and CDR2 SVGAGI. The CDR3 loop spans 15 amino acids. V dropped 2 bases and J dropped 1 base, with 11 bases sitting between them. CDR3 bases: TGTGCCAGCAGTTACGGCGAGGGTAGCCAAGAGACCCAGTACTTC. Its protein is CASSYGEGSQETQYF.

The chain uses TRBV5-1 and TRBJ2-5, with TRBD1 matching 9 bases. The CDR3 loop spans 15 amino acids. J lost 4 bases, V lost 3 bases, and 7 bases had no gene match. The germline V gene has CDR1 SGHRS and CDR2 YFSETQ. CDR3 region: CASSSHTGGAETQYF. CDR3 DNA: TGCGCCAGCAGCTCTCATACAGGGGGCGCAGAGACCCAGTACTTC.

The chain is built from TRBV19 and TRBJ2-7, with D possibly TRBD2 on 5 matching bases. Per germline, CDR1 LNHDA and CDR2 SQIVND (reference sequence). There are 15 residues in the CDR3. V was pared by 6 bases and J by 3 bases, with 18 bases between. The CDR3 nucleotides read TGTGCCAGTAGCCAGATAGAGGGAGTGGTCTACGAGCAGTACTTC. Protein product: CASSQIEGVVYEQYF. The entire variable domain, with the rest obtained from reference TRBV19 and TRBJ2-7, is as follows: DGGITQSPKYLFRKEGQNVTLSCEQNLNHDAMYWYRQDPGQGLRLIYYSQIVNDFQKGDIAEGYSVSREKKESFPLTVTSAQKNPTAFYLCASSQIEGVVYEQYFGPGTRLTVT.

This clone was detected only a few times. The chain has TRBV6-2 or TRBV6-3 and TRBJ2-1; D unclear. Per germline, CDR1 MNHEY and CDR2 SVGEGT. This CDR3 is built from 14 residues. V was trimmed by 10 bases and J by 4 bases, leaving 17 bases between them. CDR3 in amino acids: CATNPLSSYNEQFF. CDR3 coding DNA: TGTGCCACCAACCCCCTAAGTTCATACAATGAGCAGTTCTTC.

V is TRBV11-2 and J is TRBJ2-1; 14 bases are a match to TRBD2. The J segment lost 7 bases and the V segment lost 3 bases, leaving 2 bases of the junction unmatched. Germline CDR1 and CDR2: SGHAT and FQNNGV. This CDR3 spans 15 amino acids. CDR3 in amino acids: CASSLGLAGANEQFF. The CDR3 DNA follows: TGTGCCAGCAGCTTGGGACTAGCGGGAGCAAATGAGCAGTTCTTC.